The rows below give T cell receptor beta chains drawn from one sample of a study of shared clonotypes between healthy human individuals. Data came from immunoSEQ multiplex PCR; TCRdb stores just in-frame clones and leaves some out. Of about 1 million clones listed, around 76% are singletons. The sequencing sample was made of memory CD4+ T cells sorted from blood. The source is a man in his late teens or twenties in good health. Each CDR3 is given with its conserved first and last residue. Fields, in order: clone size, V gene, D gene, J gene, CDR3 DNA, CDR3 protein. D genes are given only for firm matches. Clone size is not always given. Where it is, it says once, few, many or a class for expanded clones.

clone_size: NA
v_call: TRBV5-1
d_call: NA
j_call: TRBJ2-3
cdr3_nt: TGCGCCAGCAGCTTTACTTTGGTGACAGCTAGCACAGATACGCAGTATTTT
cdr3_aa: CASSFTLVTASTDTQYF

clone_size: NA
v_call: TRBV4-1
d_call: NA
j_call: TRBJ1-2
cdr3_nt: TGCGCCAGCAGCCAAGATCCGCAGGGCAACTATGGCTACACCTTC
cdr3_aa: CASSQDPQGNYGYTF

clone_size: NA
v_call: TRBV7-8
d_call: NA
j_call: TRBJ1-1
cdr3_nt: TGTGCCAGCAGCCCTGGACGGGAAGCTTTCTTT
cdr3_aa: CASSPGREAFF

clone_size: NA
v_call: TRBV5-5
d_call: TRBD1
j_call: TRBJ1-1
cdr3_nt: TGTGCCAGCAGCCTGACCACGGGACAGATGAACACTGAAGCTTTCTTT
cdr3_aa: CASSLTTGQMNTEAFF

clone_size: NA
v_call: TRBV5-1
d_call: TRBD1
j_call: TRBJ2-7
cdr3_nt: TGCGCCAGCAGCTTGGGGGGACAGGGTGCCTACGAGCAGTACTTC
cdr3_aa: CASSLGGQGAYEQYF

clone_size: few
v_call: TRBV7-2
d_call: TRBD2
j_call: TRBJ2-7
cdr3_nt: TGTGCCAGCAGGCTAGCGGGAGGGTTCTACGAGCAGTACTTC
cdr3_aa: CASRLAGGFYEQYF

clone_size: NA
v_call: TRBV11-1
d_call: TRBD2
j_call: TRBJ2-1
cdr3_nt: TGTGCCAGCAGCTTGGCCACTAGCGGTTGGGCCAATGAGCAGTTCTTC
cdr3_aa: CASSLATSGWANEQFF

clone_size: NA
v_call: TRBV5-1
d_call: NA
j_call: TRBJ1-2
cdr3_nt: TGCGCCAGCAGCAGGGAGATTAACTATGGCTACACCTTC
cdr3_aa: CASSREINYGYTF

clone_size: few
v_call: TRBV21-1
d_call: NA
j_call: TRBJ2-3
cdr3_nt: TGTGCCAGCACCCAGGGTGCGGGAGACTCCGATACGCAGTATTTT
cdr3_aa: CASTQGAGDSDTQYF

clone_size: NA
v_call: TRBV4-1
d_call: TRBD1
j_call: TRBJ1-2
cdr3_nt: TGCGCCAGCAGCCAGGACAGGGGAAACTATGGCTACACCTTC
cdr3_aa: CASSQDRGNYGYTF

clone_size: NA
v_call: TRBV6-5
d_call: NA
j_call: TRBJ1-2
cdr3_nt: TGTGCCAGCAGGACACATACCCAAGGGGATGGCTGCACCTTC
cdr3_aa: CASRTHTQGDGCTF

clone_size: NA
v_call: TRBV6-1
d_call: TRBD2
j_call: TRBJ2-3
cdr3_nt: TGTGCCAGCAGTGAAACGATACTAGCGGGGGGGCGGACAGATACGCAGTATTTT
cdr3_aa: CASSETILAGGRTDTQYF

clone_size: few
v_call: TRBV9
d_call: NA
j_call: TRBJ1-5
cdr3_nt: TGTGCCAGCAGCGTAGGTCACAACGATCAGCCCCAGCATTTT
cdr3_aa: CASSVGHNDQPQHF

clone_size: NA
v_call: TRBV6-6
d_call: NA
j_call: TRBJ2-5
cdr3_nt: TGTGCCAGCAGTTCCCCGGGCTCTAGGGGAGAGACCCAGTACTTC
cdr3_aa: CASSSPGSRGETQYF

clone_size: few
v_call: TRBV29-1
d_call: NA
j_call: TRBJ1-4
cdr3_nt: TGCAGCGTCCTCATTACAGGGTCCAAGAATGAAAAACTGTTTTTT
cdr3_aa: CSVLITGSKNEKLFF

clone_size: NA
v_call: TRBV7-9
d_call: NA
j_call: TRBJ1-1
cdr3_nt: TGTGCCAGCAGCTTAGCCTGGACAGCCAACACTGAAGCTTTCTTT
cdr3_aa: CASSLAWTANTEAFF

clone_size: once
v_call: TRBV5-1
d_call: TRBD1
j_call: TRBJ2-5
cdr3_nt: TGCGCCAGCAGCGGAGGGACAGGGGGAATTGAGACCCAGTACTTC
cdr3_aa: CASSGGTGGIETQYF

clone_size: NA
v_call: TRBV9
d_call: NA
j_call: TRBJ1-4
cdr3_nt: TGTGCCAGCAGCGGAGGGGGATGGACAGATGAAAAACTGTTTTTT
cdr3_aa: CASSGGGWTDEKLFF

clone_size: NA
v_call: TRBV30
d_call: NA
j_call: TRBJ2-5
cdr3_nt: TGTGCCTGGAGCGAGGGTGGGAAGGAGACCCAGTACTTC
cdr3_aa: CAWSEGGKETQYF

clone_size: NA
v_call: TRBV7-2
d_call: NA
j_call: TRBJ2-1
cdr3_nt: TGTGCCAGCAGCTTAGATGCCAATGAGCAGTTCTTC
cdr3_aa: CASSLDANEQFF

clone_size: NA
v_call: TRBV30
d_call: NA
j_call: TRBJ1-4
cdr3_nt: TGTGCCTGGAGTCCTAACCTCGGGGGCAGGGTTCGGGAAAAACTGTTTTTT
cdr3_aa: CAWSPNLGGRVREKLFF

clone_size: NA
v_call: TRBV30
d_call: TRBD1
j_call: TRBJ2-5
cdr3_nt: TGTGCCTGGAGCGGGACAGGGGGCCTGTACCAAGAGACCCAGTACTTC
cdr3_aa: CAWSGTGGLYQETQYF

clone_size: NA
v_call: TRBV6-5
d_call: TRBD1
j_call: TRBJ1-1
cdr3_nt: TGTGCCAGCACCTCGACAGGGACTGAAGCTTTCTTT
cdr3_aa: CASTSTGTEAFF

clone_size: few
v_call: TRBV5-6
d_call: NA
j_call: TRBJ1-5
cdr3_nt: TGTGCCAGCAGCTTGCGGCAGAGCAATCAGCCCCAGCATTTT
cdr3_aa: CASSLRQSNQPQHF

clone_size: NA
v_call: TRBV30
d_call: NA
j_call: TRBJ1-2
cdr3_nt: TGTGCCTGGAGTGCTGGGGTCAGGGGAAGCGGCTACACCTTC
cdr3_aa: CAWSAGVRGSGYTF

clone_size: NA
v_call: TRBV5-1
d_call: NA
j_call: TRBJ1-5
cdr3_nt: TGCGCCAGCAGCTCACAGGGAGGCAATCAGCCCCAGCATTTT
cdr3_aa: CASSSQGGNQPQHF

clone_size: NA
v_call: TRBV5-1
d_call: TRBD1
j_call: TRBJ1-1
cdr3_nt: TGCGCCAGCAGCTCGCGGACAGGCGGCACTGAAGCTTTCTTT
cdr3_aa: CASSSRTGGTEAFF

clone_size: NA
v_call: TRBV28
d_call: TRBD1
j_call: TRBJ2-5
cdr3_nt: TGTGCCAGCAAGGACAGGGGACCCTCAGAGACCCAGTACTTC
cdr3_aa: CASKDRGPSETQYF

clone_size: NA
v_call: TRBV29-1
d_call: NA
j_call: TRBJ2-3
cdr3_nt: TGCAGCGTTGTTGCTAGAGGCACAGATACGCAGTATTTT
cdr3_aa: CSVVARGTDTQYF

clone_size: NA
v_call: TRBV7-2
d_call: NA
j_call: TRBJ2-7
cdr3_nt: TGTGCCAGCAGCCACGGTGCGGCCTACGAGCAGTACTTC
cdr3_aa: CASSHGAAYEQYF

clone_size: NA
v_call: TRBV7-2
d_call: NA
j_call: TRBJ2-7
cdr3_nt: TGTGCCAGCAGCTTTCATGGCGGCTCCTACGAGCAGTACTTC
cdr3_aa: CASSFHGGSYEQYF

clone_size: many
v_call: TRBV10-3
d_call: NA
j_call: TRBJ2-5
cdr3_nt: TGTGCCATCAGTGAGTCGGGGGCAGCACAAGAGACCCAGTACTTC
cdr3_aa: CAISESGAAQETQYF

clone_size: few
v_call: TRBV20-1
d_call: NA
j_call: TRBJ2-1
cdr3_nt: TGCAGTGCTCCCCTTTCTAACCCCAAGTTCTTC
cdr3_aa: CSAPLSNPKFF

clone_size: NA
v_call: TRBV11-3
d_call: NA
j_call: TRBJ1-1
cdr3_nt: TGTGCCAGCAGCTTGCCCTTCGATATACCTGAAGCTTTCTTT
cdr3_aa: CASSLPFDIPEAFF

clone_size: NA
v_call: TRBV28
d_call: NA
j_call: TRBJ1-2
cdr3_nt: TGTGCCAGCAGTTTAAATCGTCAGAACTATGGCTACACCTTC
cdr3_aa: CASSLNRQNYGYTF

clone_size: NA
v_call: TRBV30
d_call: NA
j_call: TRBJ2-4
cdr3_nt: TGTGCCTGGGGTCCTTTGGATGGACACATTCAGTACTTC
cdr3_aa: CAWGPLDGHIQYF

clone_size: NA
v_call: TRBV28
d_call: NA
j_call: TRBJ2-4
cdr3_nt: TGTGCCAGCAGCCTGGGGGGAGCCAAAAACATTCAGTACTTC
cdr3_aa: CASSLGGAKNIQYF

clone_size: NA
v_call: TRBV18
d_call: NA
j_call: TRBJ2-1
cdr3_nt: TGTGCCAGCTCACCACTAAAGAGACTAGTGGAAAATGAGCAGTTCTTC
cdr3_aa: CASSPLKRLVENEQFF

clone_size: NA
v_call: TRBV10-3
d_call: NA
j_call: TRBJ2-5
cdr3_nt: TGTGCCATCAGTGAGTACCCGGGAGAGACCCAGTACTTC
cdr3_aa: CAISEYPGETQYF

clone_size: NA
v_call: TRBV25-1
d_call: NA
j_call: TRBJ2-5
cdr3_nt: TGTGCCAGCAGTGAACTGGGGGACGGGGAGGAGACCCAGTACTTC
cdr3_aa: CASSELGDGEETQYF

clone_size: NA
v_call: TRBV5-6
d_call: TRBD2
j_call: TRBJ2-5
cdr3_nt: TGTGCCAGCAGCCCGCGTAGTAGCGGGGAGACCCAGTACTTC
cdr3_aa: CASSPRSSGETQYF

clone_size: once
v_call: TRBV6-6
d_call: NA
j_call: TRBJ2-3
cdr3_nt: TGTGCCAGCCGACTCACCAGGGGCGCCGCAGATACGCAGTATTTT
cdr3_aa: CASRLTRGAADTQYF

clone_size: NA
v_call: TRBV18
d_call: NA
j_call: TRBJ1-1
cdr3_nt: TGTGCCAGCTCACCACCACTCAGGGCCACTGAAGCTTTCTTT
cdr3_aa: CASSPPLRATEAFF

clone_size: NA
v_call: TRBV2
d_call: NA
j_call: TRBJ1-3
cdr3_nt: TGTGCCAGCAGAAAGGGGCCCGGAAACACCATATATTTT
cdr3_aa: CASRKGPGNTIYF

clone_size: NA
v_call: TRBV5-6
d_call: NA
j_call: TRBJ2-6
cdr3_nt: TGTGCCAGCAGCAGGATACCGCACTCTGGGGCCAACGTCCTGACTTTC
cdr3_aa: CASSRIPHSGANVLTF

clone_size: NA
v_call: TRBV11-3
d_call: TRBD2
j_call: TRBJ2-7
cdr3_nt: TGTGCCAGCAGCTTAGTTGGGACTAGCGGGGGCCCGAGCTCCTACGAGCAGTACTTC
cdr3_aa: CASSLVGTSGGPSSYEQYF

clone_size: NA
v_call: TRBV9
d_call: NA
j_call: TRBJ1-6
cdr3_nt: TGTGCCAGCAGCCCCGGACAGTATTCAAGTTCACCCCTCCACTTT
cdr3_aa: CASSPGQYSSSPLHF

clone_size: NA
v_call: TRBV19
d_call: NA
j_call: TRBJ1-1
cdr3_nt: TGTGCCAGTAGTATAGGCCCCAGTGGGTCCGGCACTGAAGCTTTCTTT
cdr3_aa: CASSIGPSGSGTEAFF

clone_size: NA
v_call: TRBV5-1
d_call: TRBD2
j_call: TRBJ2-7
cdr3_nt: TGCGCCAGCAGCTCGACAGGGACTAGCGGTACCTACGAGCAGTACTTC
cdr3_aa: CASSSTGTSGTYEQYF

clone_size: NA
v_call: TRBV6-4
d_call: TRBD2
j_call: TRBJ2-1
cdr3_nt: TGTGCCAGCAGTCTCGGACTAGCGGGAGGGAATGAGCAGTTCTTC
cdr3_aa: CASSLGLAGGNEQFF

clone_size: NA
v_call: TRBV5-1
d_call: TRBD1
j_call: TRBJ2-5
cdr3_nt: TGCGCCAGCAGCCCCGGGAGGGGACAGGGGGCACGTGAGACCCAGTACTTC
cdr3_aa: CASSPGRGQGARETQYF

clone_size: NA
v_call: TRBV28
d_call: TRBD1
j_call: TRBJ1-2
cdr3_nt: TGTGCCAGCAGTCCCCCTAGACAGGGGAACTATGGCTACACCTTC
cdr3_aa: CASSPPRQGNYGYTF